These T cell receptor beta chains were read from a single sample in a study of blood T cells in healthy people across ages. MiXCR, applied by TCRdb to the 5' RACE reads, yields one record per CDR3 protein. The sample carries about 1.8 million distinct CDR3 sequences, around half recorded once. Sequencing used blood. These receptors originate from a woman aged 40 to 50 in good health. Each CDR3 is given with its conserved first and last residue. D genes are given only for firm matches. Not every row has a clone size; where given, it reads once, few, many or a size class.

j_call	d_call	clone_size	v_call	cdr3_aa	cdr3_nt
TRBJ2-7	-	once	TRBV15	CATAPWRGTDEQYF	TGTGCCACCGCTCCCTGGCGGGGTACCGACGAGCAGTACTTC
TRBJ2-6	-	few	TRBV4-3	CASSQEEVSGANVLTF	TGCGCCAGCAGCCAAGAAGAGGTGTCTGGGGCCAACGTCCTGACTTTC
TRBJ1-1	-	-	TRBV7-2	CASSLALVLGQMNTEAFF	TGTGCCAGCAGCTTAGCGCTAGTTTTAGGACAGATGAACACTGAAGCTTTCTTT
TRBJ2-6	-	-	TRBV20-1	CSAPLIGSGANVLTF	TGCAGTGCTCCCCTCATAGGGTCTGGGGCCAACGTCCTGACTTTC
TRBJ1-1	-	few	TRBV20-1	CSARLTGTPRTEAFF	TGCAGTGCGCGGTTGACCGGGACACCGAGGACTGAAGCTTTCTTT
TRBJ1-2	-	-	TRBV16	CASSPTSIGYTF	TGTGCCAGCAGCCCAACGAGTATAGGCTACACCTTC
TRBJ2-3	-	-	TRBV4-1	CASSQGRLADTQYF	TGCGCCAGCAGCCAGGGACGGCTGGCGGATACGCAGTATTTT
TRBJ2-1	TRBD1	few	TRBV20-1	CSARGQGLVNEQFF	TGCAGTGCTAGAGGACAGGGGCTGGTCAATGAGCAGTTCTTC
TRBJ2-1	TRBD1	-	TRBV5-1	CASATGANEQFF	TGCGCCAGCGCCACAGGGGCCAATGAGCAGTTCTTC
TRBJ2-4	-	-	TRBV20-1	CSASRSGVQYF	TGCAGTGCTAGTCGTTCAGGTGTGCAGTACTTC
TRBJ2-7	TRBD1	many	TRBV7-8	CASSPRTGRSSYEQYF	TGTGCCAGCAGCCCTCGGACAGGACGGAGCTCCTACGAGCAGTACTTC
TRBJ1-1	TRBD1	-	TRBV12-3/TRBV12-4	CASRGDRARTEAFF	TGTGCCAGCAGGGGGGACAGGGCTAGGACTGAAGCTTTCTTT
TRBJ2-7	TRBD1	-	TRBV4-3	CASSQEDRHGDEQYF	TGCGCCAGCAGCCAAGAGGACAGGCACGGGGACGAGCAGTACTTC
TRBJ2-3	-	-	TRBV28	CASSSLQGITDTQYF	TGTGCCAGCAGTTCTCTACAGGGTATCACAGATACGCAGTATTTT
TRBJ2-3	-	-	TRBV6-6	CASSYVSRPDTQYF	TGTGCCAGCAGTTACGTCAGTCGGCCAGATACGCAGTATTTT
TRBJ2-1	-	-	TRBV24-1	CATSDPRRSYNEQFF	TGTGCCACCAGTGATCCTAGAAGGTCCTACAATGAGCAGTTCTTC
TRBJ2-5	-	-	TRBV20-1	CSARVDQETQYF	TGCAGCGCTAGAGTAGATCAAGAGACCCAGTACTTC
TRBJ1-2	-	-	TRBV15	CATSGRQIRDGYTF	TGTGCCACCAGCGGAAGACAGATTCGCGATGGCTACACCTTC
TRBJ2-1	TRBD1	few	TRBV25-1	CASSGGTAYNEQFF	TGTGCCAGCAGTGGGGGGACAGCTTACAATGAGCAGTTCTTC
TRBJ1-2	-	-	TRBV18	CASSPEGTDYGYTF	TGTGCCAGCTCACCCGAGGGGACGGATTATGGCTACACCTTC
TRBJ2-5	-	once	TRBV6-1	CASNAQMPETQYF	TGTGCCAGCAACGCCCAGATGCCAGAGACCCAGTACTTC